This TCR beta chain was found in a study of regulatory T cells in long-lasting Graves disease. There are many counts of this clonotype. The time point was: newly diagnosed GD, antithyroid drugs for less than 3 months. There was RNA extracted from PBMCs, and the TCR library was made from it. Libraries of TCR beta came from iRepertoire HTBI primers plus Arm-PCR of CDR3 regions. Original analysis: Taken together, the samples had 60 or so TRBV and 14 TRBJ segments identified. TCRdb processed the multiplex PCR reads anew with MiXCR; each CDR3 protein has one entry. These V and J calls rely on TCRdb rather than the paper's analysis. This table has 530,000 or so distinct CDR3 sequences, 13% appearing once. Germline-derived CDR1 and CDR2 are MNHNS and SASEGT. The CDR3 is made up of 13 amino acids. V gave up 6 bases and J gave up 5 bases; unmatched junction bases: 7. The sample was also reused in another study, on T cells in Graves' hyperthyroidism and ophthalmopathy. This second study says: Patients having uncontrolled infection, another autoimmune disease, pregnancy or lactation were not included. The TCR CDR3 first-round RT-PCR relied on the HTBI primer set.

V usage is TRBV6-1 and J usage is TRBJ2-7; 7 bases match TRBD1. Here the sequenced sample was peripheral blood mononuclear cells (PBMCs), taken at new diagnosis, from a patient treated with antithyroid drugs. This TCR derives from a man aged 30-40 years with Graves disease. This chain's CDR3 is CASSDDRVDEQYF. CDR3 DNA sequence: TGTGCCAGCAGCGATGACAGGGTAGACGAGCAGTACTTC.